This TCR beta chain was recovered during a study of blood T cell repertoires in COVID-19. Generated by immunoSEQ multiplex PCR, the TCRdb table keeps only in-frame clones and is missing some. The repertoire holds fewer than 130,000 clones, roughly four fifths seen once, with 15% to 20% in the top ten. J was trimmed by 2 bases and V by 5 bases; bases with no gene match: 6. Germline assignment: CDR1 SGHAT and CDR2 FQNNGV. The CDR3 is 15 residues long. This TCR came from a woman in her sixties with acute or convalescent COVID-19. Sequences were obtained from peripheral blood. The V gene is TRBV11-2, the J gene TRBJ1-5; 7 bases are a match to TRBD1. CDR3 in amino acids: CASSQLGGRNQPQHF. In nucleotides, the CDR3 is TGTGCCAGCAGCCAGCTAGGGGGCCGCAATCAGCCCCAGCATTTT.